The 18 T cell receptor beta chains below were found in one sample sequenced in a study of OX40 agonist ivuxolimab in advanced cancers. TCRdb's table, derived via immunoSEQ multiplex PCR, lists solely in-frame clones and lacks some. The table records 75,000 to 90,000 clones, around 90% of them present only once. Sample: CD4+ or CD8+ T cells sorted from blood, taken in a trial of the OX40 agonist ivuxolimab. These TCRs come from an adult with an advanced solid tumor such as melanoma, head and neck, liver or kidney cancer.

The sample holds one count of this clone. The chain employs TRBV30 and TRBJ2-5; no firm D call. Trimming left V 0 bases short and J 1 base short, with 9 bases between. The germline gives CDR1 GTSNPN, CDR2 SVGIG (reference sequence). The CDR3 contains 14 residues. For the CDR3, the DNA is TGTGCCTGGAGTGTAGGTCAGAGCCAAGAGACCCAGTACTTC. Protein sequence: CAWSVGQSQETQYF. Looking up the rest from reference TRBV30 and TRBJ2-5 gives the full variable domain: SQTIHQWPATLVQPVGSPLSLECTVEGTSNPNLYWYRQAAGRGLQLLFYSVGIGQISSEVPQNLSASRPQDRQFILSSKKLLLSDSGFYLCAWSVGQSQETQYFGPGTRLLVL.

The chain combines TRBV5-1 with TRBJ1-2, with D maybe TRBD1 (6 bases). V lost 4 bases and J 8 bases, leaving 15 bases between the germline ends. Germline values: CDR1 SGHRS, CDR2 YFSETQ. The CDR3 extends over 13 amino acids. This CDR3 is CASSNTGPGGYTF. In nucleotides, the CDR3 is TGCGCCAGCAGCAATACAGGGCCGGGCGGCTACACCTTC.

This chain links TRBV19 with TRBJ2-2; tentative D call: TRBD2 (6 bases). This CDR3 region has 16 residues. Trimming took off 6 bases at V and 0 bases at J, with 14 bases between the two ends. The V gene's germline CDR1 is LNHDA and CDR2 SQIVND (reference sequence). CDR3 amino acids: CASRRNSGANTGELFF. DNA for the CDR3: TGTGCCAGTAGAAGAAATTCGGGGGCGAACACCGGGGAGCTGTTTTTT.

This clone was found a few times. CDR3 sequence (DNA): TGTGCCAGCAGCAAAGTAAGGCGGGGGGGCCTCGATGAGCAGTTCTTC. It codes for CASSKVRRGGLDEQFF. This sequence joins TRBV2 and TRBJ2-1; TRBD2 matches 9 bases. Germline CDR1 and CDR2: SNHLY and FYNNEI. The length of the CDR3 is 16 residues. V was pared by 6 bases and J by 8 bases, with 14 bases of the junction left unmatched.

The chain combines TRBV21-1 with TRBJ2-7; the table names TRBD1, a call not compared with the DNA. TRBV21-1 is shown as a pseudogene. The CDR3 is 15 residues long. The CDR3 loop reads CASSKKTTYLFEQYF. CDR3 sequence (DNA): TGTGCCAGCAGCAAAAAGACAACATACCTTTTCGAGCAGTACTTC.

J is TRBJ1-2 and V is TRBV29-1, with D hard to call. The germline V and J ends were trimmed by 5 bases and 0 bases, with 10 bases remaining between them. The CDR3 contains 13 residues. Germline V gene lookup returns CDR1 SQVTM and CDR2 ANQGSEA. In DNA form, the CDR3 reads TGCAGCGTTCTCGGCCGAGCTAACTATGGCTACACCTTC. As protein: CSVLGRANYGYTF.

V gene TRBV19 combines with J gene TRBJ1-4; D is unresolved. The CDR3 loop spans 14 amino acids. In germline, CDR1 is LNHDA, CDR2 SQIVND (reference sequence). The V gene lost 5 bases and the J gene lost 4 bases, with 11 bases spanning the gap. CDR3 region: CASSVWESNEKLFF. In nucleotides, the CDR3 is TGTGCCAGTAGTGTGTGGGAAAGTAATGAAAAACTGTTTTTT. Full variable domain (outside the CDR3, taken from reference TRBV19 and TRBJ1-4): DGGITQSPKYLFRKEGQNVTLSCEQNLNHDAMYWYRQDPGQGLRLIYYSQIVNDFQKGDIAEGYSVSREKKESFPLTVTSAQKNPTAFYLCASSVWESNEKLFFGSGTQLSVL.

V usage is TRBV18 and J usage is TRBJ1-5; the D gene is possibly TRBD1 (5 bases). Trimming took 3 bases from V and 1 from J, leaving 13 bases between them. The length of the CDR3 is 16 residues. The germline V gene has CDR1 KGHSH and CDR2 LQKENI. The CDR3 loop is CASSPAGSGSNQPQHF. CDR3 coding DNA: TGTGCCAGCTCACCGGCAGGGTCGGGGAGCAATCAGCCCCAGCATTTT.

The chain links TRBV10-1 to TRBJ2-3; D perhaps matches TRBD2 (7 bases). CDR3 length: 15 amino acids. Germline lookup yields CDR1 WNHNN and CDR2 SYGVQD (reference sequence). With 6 bases removed from V and 4 bases from J, the gap between germline ends came to 17 bases. DNA for the CDR3: TGCGCCAGCAGCCAGGGTGCGGGGGCCTCAGATACGCAGTATTTT. Amino acid sequence: CASSQGAGASDTQYF.

This clone was observed once. This chain connects TRBV30 to TRBJ1-5; 7 nucleotides match TRBD1. The junction had 3 bases not matched to a gene; V was cut back by 1 base and J by 3 bases. The CDR3 is made up of 14 amino acids. Germline assignment: CDR1 GTSNPN and CDR2 SVGIG (reference sequence). CDR3 protein: CAWSEGQPNQPQHF. DNA of the CDR3: TGTGCCTGGAGTGAGGGACAGCCCAATCAGCCCCAGCATTTT. The complete variable domain, with remaining parts taken from reference TRBV30 and TRBJ1-5, reads SQTIHQWPATLVQPVGSPLSLECTVEGTSNPNLYWYRQAAGRGLQLLFYSVGIGQISSEVPQNLSASRPQDRQFILSSKKLLLSDSGFYLCAWSEGQPNQPQHFGDGTRLSIL.

The chain is built from TRBV19 and TRBJ2-3; D not certain. Germline CDR1 LNHDA, CDR2 SQIVND (reference sequence). The V gene lost 3 bases and the J gene lost 10 bases, with 11 bases spanning the gap. This CDR3 region has 12 residues. CDR3 bases: TGTGCCAGTAGTATGTATGGATTCCCGCAGTATTTT. Translating gives CASSMYGFPQYF.

The chain uses TRBV6-1 and TRBJ2-2; TRBD1 or TRBD2 may be the D gene (5 bases each). Trimming shortened V by 4 bases and J by 6 bases, and 15 bases separated the two germline ends. The CDR3 consists of 15 residues. Per germline, CDR1 MNHNS and CDR2 SASEGT. This CDR3 reads CASSARDLFPGELFF. For the CDR3, the DNA is TGTGCCAGCAGTGCCCGGGACCTGTTTCCCGGGGAGCTGTTTTTT.

The chain couples TRBV28 to TRBJ2-3; D might be TRBD1 or TRBD2, each matching 5 bases. The V gene's germline CDR1 is MDHEN and CDR2 SYDVKM. There are 16 residues in the CDR3. V was pared by 6 bases and J by 2 bases, with 18 bases between. CDR3 coding DNA: TGTGCCAGCAGCCCGGGGACGGCGGAGTTCACAGATACGCAGTATTTT. Amino acids: CASSPGTAEFTDTQYF.

The rearrangement joins TRBV7-2 to TRBJ1-5, with no clear D. Germline V gene data show CDR1 as SGHTA and CDR2 as FQGNSA. Between the trimmed V and J ends, which lost 6 bases and 3 bases, there was a span of 12 bases. The CDR3 has 14 residues. The CDR3 spells CASSPGRNNQPQHF. In DNA, the CDR3 is TGTGCCAGCAGTCCCGGACGGAACAATCAGCCCCAGCATTTT.

The V and J genes are TRBV6-1 and TRBJ1-6, with D perhaps TRBD1 (5 bases). Trimming pared 3 bases from V and 13 bases from J, leaving 13 bases between. The germline gives CDR1 MNHNS, CDR2 SASEGT. The CDR3 covers 13 residues. CDR3 amino acids: CASSERGVTPLHF. DNA of the CDR3: TGTGCCAGCAGTGAGCGAGGGGTAACCCCCCTCCACTTT.

CDR3 loop: CASSPGTAGANYGYTF. CDR3 sequence (DNA): TGTGCCAGCAGTCCCGGGACAGCCGGAGCTAACTATGGCTACACCTTC. The genes are TRBV28 and TRBJ1-2; 7 bases fit TRBD1. This CDR3 region has 16 residues. V shed 5 bases and J 0 bases; nucleotides not matched to a gene: 9. CDR1 is MDHEN and CDR2 is SYDVKM in the germline V gene.

The rearrangement joins TRBV30 to TRBJ1-4; D remains ambiguous. The V and J ends lost 1 base and 13 bases respectively, with 13 bases between them. Germline assignment: CDR1 GTSNPN and CDR2 SVGIG (reference sequence). CDR3 size: 12 residues. Written as DNA, the CDR3 is TGTGCCTGGAGTGCCGGGCCCAGCTCACTGTTTTTT. Protein: CAWSAGPSSLFF. Drawing the rest from reference TRBV30 and TRBJ1-4, the complete variable domain is SQTIHQWPATLVQPVGSPLSLECTVEGTSNPNLYWYRQAAGRGLQLLFYSVGIGQISSEVPQNLSASRPQDRQFILSSKKLLLSDSGFYLCAWSAGPSSLFFGSGTQLSVL.

This chain joins TRBV5-1 and TRBJ1-4; the match to TRBD1 covers 10 bases. The CDR3 consists of 17 residues. CDR1 and CDR2 (germline): SGHRS, YFSETQ. V gave up 3 bases and J gave up 3 bases; unmatched junction bases: 8. In DNA form, the CDR3 reads TGCGCCAGCAGCTCCTCGGACAGGGGGTATGCTAATGAAAAACTGTTTTTT. Amino acids: CASSSSDRGYANEKLFF.